The source of this T cell receptor beta chain is a study of blood T cell repertoires in COVID-19. The CDR3 length is 13 residues. Germline assignment: CDR1 MDHEN and CDR2 SYDVKM. V lost 4 bases to trimming and J lost 4 bases, with 10 bases between them. The protocol was immunoSEQ multiplex PCR, while the TCRdb copy is restricted to in-frame clones and leaves out a portion. The profile covers about 270,000 clones, with 85% to 90% appearing a single time and 4.1% taken by the ten largest. Ages ranged from roughly 18 to 100 years, with residence in approximately 23 US areas. This clone has more than one count but fewer than ten.

This chain joins TRBV28 and TRBJ1-2; no firm D call. This clonotype was obtained from a woman aged 30 to 39 with acute COVID-19. Input material: PBMCs or T cells enriched from blood (not recorded which). The CDR3 DNA reads as TGTGCCAGCAGTTCCCTACGGAGCTATGGCTACACCTTC. Translation: CASSSLRSYGYTF.